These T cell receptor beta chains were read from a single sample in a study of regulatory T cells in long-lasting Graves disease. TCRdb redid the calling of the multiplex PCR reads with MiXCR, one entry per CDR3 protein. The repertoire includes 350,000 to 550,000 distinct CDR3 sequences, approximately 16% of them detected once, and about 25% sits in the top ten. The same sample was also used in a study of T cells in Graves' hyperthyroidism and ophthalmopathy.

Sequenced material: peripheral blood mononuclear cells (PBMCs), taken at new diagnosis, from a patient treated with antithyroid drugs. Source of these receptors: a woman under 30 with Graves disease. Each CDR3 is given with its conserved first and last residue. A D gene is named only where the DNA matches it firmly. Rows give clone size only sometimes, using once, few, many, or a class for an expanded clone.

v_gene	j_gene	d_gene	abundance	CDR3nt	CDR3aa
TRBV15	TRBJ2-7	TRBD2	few	TGTGCCACCAGCGTCTTGCGGGAGGCTCACGAGCAGTACTTC	CATSVLREAHEQYF
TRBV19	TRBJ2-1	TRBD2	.	TGTGCCAGTAGTCTCGTGAGCGGGAGAAATAGGAATGAGCAGTTCTTC	CASSLVSGRNRNEQFF
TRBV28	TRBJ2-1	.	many	TGTGCCAGCAGGGTGGAAAATGAGCAGTTCTTC	CASRVENEQFF
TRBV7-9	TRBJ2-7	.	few	TGTGCCAGCAGCTTAGCTTTGAGGGATCGCGGGGAGCAGTACTTC	CASSLALRDRGEQYF
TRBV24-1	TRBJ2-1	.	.	TGTGCCACCAGTGATTACCCCTTGTTCAATGAGCAGTTCTTC	CATSDYPLFNEQFF
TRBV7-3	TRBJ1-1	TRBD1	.	TGTGCCAGCAGCTTGCAGACAGGGGGCTTAACTGAAGCTTTCTTT	CASSLQTGGLTEAFF
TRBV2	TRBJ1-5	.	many	TGTGCCAGCAGCGATCGGAATCAGCCCCAGCATTTT	CASSDRNQPQHF
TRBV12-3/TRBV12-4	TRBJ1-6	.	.	TGTGCCAGCAGTTTAAAGGGGGTGGTTGGGTCACCCCTCCACTTT	CASSLKGVVGSPLHF
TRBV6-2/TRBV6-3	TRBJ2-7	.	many	TGTGCCAGCAGTTACCAACCCTACGAGCAGTACTTC	CASSYQPYEQYF
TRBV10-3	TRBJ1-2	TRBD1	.	TGTGCCATCAGTGAGCTGCGACAGGGAGGGGACGGCTACACCTTC	CAISELRQGGDGYTF
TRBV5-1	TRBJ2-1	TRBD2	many	TGCGCCAGCAGCTACACAACCGGGACTAGCGGGAAAAACAATGAGCAGTTCTTC	CASSYTTGTSGKNNEQFF
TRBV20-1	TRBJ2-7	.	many	TGCAGTGCTAGAGAGGTCGGCTGGGTTTACGAGCAGTACTTC	CSAREVGWVYEQYF
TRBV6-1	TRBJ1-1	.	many	TGTGCCAGCACAGTGACCCGGACATTACAAGCTTTCTTT	CASTVTRTLQAFF
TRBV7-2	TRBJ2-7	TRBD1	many	TGTGCCAGCACCCGCGACAGGGAATCCTCCTACGAGCAGTACTTC	CASTRDRESSYEQYF
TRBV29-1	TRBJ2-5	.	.	TGCAGCGTTGAAGTCGCCTTAGACCAAGAGACCCAGTACTTC	CSVEVALDQETQYF
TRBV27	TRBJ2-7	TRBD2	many	TGTGCCAGCAGTTTATCTCCTAGCGGAACCTACGAGCAGTACTTC	CASSLSPSGTYEQYF
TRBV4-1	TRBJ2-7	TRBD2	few	TGCGCCAGCAGCCAGCGTAGCGGGAGATTGGGCGAGCAGTACTTC	CASSQRSGRLGEQYF
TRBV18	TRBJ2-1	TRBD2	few	TGTGCCAGCTCACCATTTGGCGGGAGGGCAAGTGAGCAGTTCTTC	CASSPFGGRASEQFF
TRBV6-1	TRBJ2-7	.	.	TGTGCCACAACAAAAGACGACGACTCCTACGAGCAGTACTTC	CATTKDDDSYEQYF
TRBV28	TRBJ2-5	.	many	TGTGCCAGCAGTTTATTCTTCGGGCAGCAAGAGACCCAGTACTTC	CASSLFFGQQETQYF
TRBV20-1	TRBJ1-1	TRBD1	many	TGCAGTGCTAGGGACAGGGGGATGAACACTGAAGCTTTCTTT	CSARDRGMNTEAFF
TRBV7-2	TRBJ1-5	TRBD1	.	TGTGCCAGCAGCCCCGGGACAGGCTCAGGTGGGCCCCAGCATTTT	CASSPGTGSGGPQHF
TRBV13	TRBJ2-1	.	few	TGCGCCAGCAGCTTTAGTGCTCGACTCAACAATGAGCAGTTCTTC	CASSFSARLNNEQFF
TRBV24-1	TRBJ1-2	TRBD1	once	TGTGCCACCAGTGATTCGACAGGGGGGCTGGGTGGCTACACCTTC	CATSDSTGGLGGYTF
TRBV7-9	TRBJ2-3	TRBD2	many	TGTGCCAGCAGCTCATCCCCCCTCCGGGAGGGCCCGGCAGATACGCAGTATTTT	CASSSSPLREGPADTQYF
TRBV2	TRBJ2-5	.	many	TGTGCCAGCAACGGACCTTTCCAAGAGACCCAGTACTTC	CASNGPFQETQYF
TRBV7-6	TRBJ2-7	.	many	TGTGCCAGCAGCCTCAGACAGGGAGGGGAGCAGTACTTC	CASSLRQGGEQYF
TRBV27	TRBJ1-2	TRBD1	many	TGTGCCAGCAGTGTTTCGACAGGGAATGAGGATGGCTACACCTTC	CASSVSTGNEDGYTF
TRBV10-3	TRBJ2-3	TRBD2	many	TGTGCCATCAGTGAGTCCGGGACTAGCGGGAGTGGAACGCAGTATTTT	CAISESGTSGSGTQYF
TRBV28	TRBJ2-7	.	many	TGTGCCAGCAGTCACCCCTCTGGCGGATCGGAAGAGCAGTACTTC	CASSHPSGGSEEQYF
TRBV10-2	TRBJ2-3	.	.	TGCGCCAGCAGTAGGGTAGGGGACACAGATACGCAGTATTTT	CASSRVGDTDTQYF
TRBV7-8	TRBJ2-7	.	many	TGTGCCAGCAGCTTAGAGGACATTTCCTCCTACGAGCAGTACTTC	CASSLEDISSYEQYF
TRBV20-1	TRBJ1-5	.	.	TGCAGTGCCCTCCGGCCAGGGACTCAGCCCCAGCATTTT	CSALRPGTQPQHF
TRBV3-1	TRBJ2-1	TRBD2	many	TGTGCCAGCAGCCAAGAGACTAGCGGGAGACCCTTCTACAATGAGCAGTTCTTC	CASSQETSGRPFYNEQFF
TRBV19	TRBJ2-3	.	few	TGTGCCAGTAACGCGGGACAGGGGAAACTAGCGGGACGCACAGATACGCAGTATTTT	CASNAGQGKLAGRTDTQYF
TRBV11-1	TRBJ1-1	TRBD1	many	TGTGCCAGCAGCGTTGACAGGGTGTTTACTGAAGCTTTCTTT	CASSVDRVFTEAFF
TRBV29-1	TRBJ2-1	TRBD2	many	TGCAGCGTGTTCGATTCGACTAGCGGGGGCTATGAGCAGTTCTTC	CSVFDSTSGGYEQFF
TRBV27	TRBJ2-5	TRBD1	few	TGTGCCAGCACTTTAACACCGGGACAGGGAATGGAGACCCAGTACTTC	CASTLTPGQGMETQYF
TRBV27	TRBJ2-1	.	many	TGTGCCAGCAGTTTATCTAGCGTCATCCACAATGAGCAGTTCTTC	CASSLSSVIHNEQFF
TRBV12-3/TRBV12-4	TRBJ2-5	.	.	TGTGCCAGCAGTAGCGGTCACGGGAGAGAGACCCAGTACTTC	CASSSGHGRETQYF
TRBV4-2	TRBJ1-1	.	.	TGTGCCAGCAGCCAAGAAGCCCGGGGGGGTTCTGAAGCTTTCTTT	CASSQEARGGSEAFF